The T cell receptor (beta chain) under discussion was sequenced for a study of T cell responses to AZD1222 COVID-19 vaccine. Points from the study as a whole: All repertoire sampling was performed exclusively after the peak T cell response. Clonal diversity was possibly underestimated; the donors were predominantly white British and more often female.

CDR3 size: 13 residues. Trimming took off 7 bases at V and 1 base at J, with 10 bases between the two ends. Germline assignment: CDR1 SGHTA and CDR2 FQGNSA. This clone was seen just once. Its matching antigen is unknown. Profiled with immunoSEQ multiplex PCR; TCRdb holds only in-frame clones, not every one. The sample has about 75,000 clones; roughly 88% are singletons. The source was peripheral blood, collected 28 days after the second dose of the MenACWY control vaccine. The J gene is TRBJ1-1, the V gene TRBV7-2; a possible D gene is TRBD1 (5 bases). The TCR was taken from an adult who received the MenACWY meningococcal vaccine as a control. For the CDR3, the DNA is TGTGCCAGCACCTCCAGGGCGAACACTGAAGCTTTCTTT. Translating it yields CASTSRANTEAFF.